This T cell receptor beta chain was sequenced during a study of blood T cell repertoires in COVID-19 (dated by TCRdb to 2018 to 2020). About the full investigation: Samples from collaborators originated in the United States, Italy and Spain and spanned both the acute and convalescent phases of COVID-19. The material from the prospective study consisted of cDNA or gDNA derived from T cells, B-cell-depleted T cells, or PBMCs. Subjects who had been exposed to COVID-19, were actively infected with it, or had recovered from it provided the deeply sampled blood TCRbeta repertoires that made up the dataset. A freely available public database, intended as a resource for researchers studying the immune response to SARS-CoV-2, is where the repertoires were released. The samples were drawn from the first 160 participants of the ongoing ImmuneRACE study and from 1,254 subjects provided by 6 global collaborators. The sample metadata nearly always contained a de-identified subject ID, COVID-19 status, age in years and sex. Where available, HLA class I and class II types were taken from metadata supplied by the sample provider and were not determined by assay-based typing.

Overall study results and their limits: The amount of clinical and demographic metadata varied by source and participant and was provided uncurated.

One collaborating source in Seattle enrolled patients during active infection and followed them longitudinally through the course of disease. Each collaborating institution followed its own protocols to collect whole blood in K2EDTA tubes. For TCRbeta analysis, collaborators shipped samples in one of three forms: frozen whole blood, isolated PBMCs, or DNA extracted from either of those sample types. TCRbeta CDR3 regions were amplified from genomic DNA using the immunoSEQ Assay, a bias-controlled multiplex PCR. In the original analysis: Within the assay, amplification of reference gene primers was used to estimate how many nucleated cells each sample contained. Sequence reads were collapsed and filtered to measure the absolute abundance of every unique TCRbeta CDR3 rearrangement. For each sample, productive Simpson clonality was calculated by taking the square root of Simpson's diversity index across productive rearrangements. TCRdb stores this immuneACCESS table with in-frame sequences only. Part of the clones is absent; in the studies checked, under half of the shortfall reflects unresolved V genes, and no reason is known for the rest. That table gives V, J and clone size, and the DNA gave D and trimming. This sample gives under 300,000 clones in total; about 81% of them show up just once. The leading ten clones occupy roughly 1.6% of the sample.

On this clone: Which antigen it targets is not known. No quality values exist for individual bases; no much larger clone is one base distant.

Specimen: peripheral blood. The sequence was collected from a human donor with COVID-19, enrolled during active disease. The donor label of this sample is uncertain.

This receptor carries the CDR3 CASSLAGVGETQYF. DNA sequence: TGTGCCAGCAGTCTAGCGGGAGTCGGAGAGACCCAGTACTTC. Rearrangement joined TRBV6-5 to TRBJ2-5; 10 bases in the junction line up with TRBD2. Trimming accounts for 5 bases at V and 4 bases at J, while the number of junction bases matched to no gene is 4. Inclusive of the bounding cysteine and phenylalanine, the CDR3 is 14 residues long. Just CDR3 DNA is preserved here, 42 bases in frame from base 1. Taken from the germline V gene, the CDR1 and CDR2 loops are MNHEY and SVGAGI.